What follows are 16 T cell receptor beta chains derived from one specimen sequenced in a study of shared clonotypes between healthy human individuals. TCRdb's copy holds only in-frame clones and misses some; the assay was immunoSEQ multiplex PCR. The sample has roughly 2 million clones, about 94% seen once; the top ten hold 0.1% to 0.15%. Sequencing input: naive CD4+ T cells sorted from blood. Subset denoted: CD45RA+ positively selected. These receptors all come from a man aged 18-30 years in good health.

This chain connects TRBV10-3 to TRBJ2-7; D unresolved. V was pared by 3 bases and J by 6 bases, with 12 bases between. Looked up from germline, CDR1 is ENHRY and CDR2 is SYGVKD. CDR3 length equals 13 residues. CDR3 coding DNA: TGTGCCATCAGTGAACCCCCGCCGGGCGAGCAGTACTTC. This sequence encodes CAISEPPPGEQYF.

As to this clone: The sample holds other DNA sequences that translate to the same CDR3. V gene TRBV7-2 combines with J gene TRBJ2-5; D is uncertain. V was cut by 0 bases and J by 5 bases, with 4 bases left in between. Per germline, CDR1 SGHTA and CDR2 FQGNSA. The length of the CDR3 is 12 residues. The CDR3: CASSLALETQYF. The CDR3 DNA reads TGTGCCAGCAGCTTAGCGTTGGAGACCCAGTACTTC.

The rearrangement uses TRBV30 and TRBJ2-7; D tentatively fits TRBD1 or TRBD2 (6 bases each). The V gene lost 4 bases and the J gene lost 12 bases, with 16 bases spanning the gap. The CDR3 sequence is 11 residues long. Per the germline V gene, CDR1 is GTSNPN and CDR2 is SVGIG (reference sequence). The CDR3 loop is CAWIHTGGGYF. The DNA of the CDR3 is TGTGCCTGGATCCACACAGGAGGGGGGTACTTC. Drawing the rest from reference TRBV30 and TRBJ2-7, the complete variable domain is SQTIHQWPATLVQPVGSPLSLECTVEGTSNPNLYWYRQAAGRGLQLLFYSVGIGQISSEVPQNLSASRPQDRQFILSSKKLLLSDSGFYLCAWIHTGGGYFGPGTRLTVT.

This rearrangement joins TRBV28 to TRBJ1-2; D is ambiguous. V shed 5 bases and J shed 7 bases, with 11 bases lying between them. This CDR3 is built from 12 residues. Per germline, CDR1 MDHEN and CDR2 SYDVKM. In DNA, the CDR3 is TGTGCCAGCAGTCTACAATCGGGTGGCTACACCTTC. It specifies CASSLQSGGYTF.

This clone was detected only once. The V call is TRBV30, the J call TRBJ2-6; the match to TRBD1 covers 7 bases. The CDR3 covers 18 residues. The V and J ends lost 1 base and 0 bases, in that order; junction bases with no gene match: 9. Germline V gene data show CDR1 as GTSNPN and CDR2 as SVGIG (reference sequence). CDR3 in DNA: TGTGCCTGGAGTGGAAGAAGGGACAGCTACTCTGGGGCCAACGTCCTGACTTTC. It codes for CAWSGRRDSYSGANVLTF. The variable domain in full, completed from reference TRBV30 and TRBJ2-6, reads SQTIHQWPATLVQPVGSPLSLECTVEGTSNPNLYWYRQAAGRGLQLLFYSVGIGQISSEVPQNLSASRPQDRQFILSSKKLLLSDSGFYLCAWSGRRDSYSGANVLTFGAGSRLTVL.

The DNA for the CDR3 is TGTGCCAGCAGCGTCTTAGCGGGGGGGCGCCATGAGCAGTTCTTC. Translating gives CASSVLAGGRHEQFF. The chain is built from TRBV9 and TRBJ2-1; 11 bases match TRBD2. The germline gives CDR1 SGDLS, CDR2 YYNGEE. V gave up 2 bases and J gave up 8 bases; unmatched junction bases: 6. This CDR3 is 15 amino acids long.

The chain uses TRBV6-6 and TRBJ1-1; TRBD1 aligns across 8 bases. Germline V gives CDR1 MNHNY, CDR2 SVGAGI (reference sequence). V shed 5 bases and J 1 base; nucleotides not matched to a gene: 9. The CDR3 totals 16 residues. Here the CDR3 reads CASSRGQGGPNTEAFF. As DNA, the CDR3 is TGTGCCAGCAGTCGCGGACAGGGTGGGCCGAACACTGAAGCTTTCTTT.

The J gene is TRBJ1-2, the V gene TRBV7-9; 8 positions match TRBD1. This CDR3 contains 13 residues. V shed 5 bases and J 4 bases; nucleotides not matched to a gene: 3. Germline CDR1 SEHNR, CDR2 FQNEAQ (reference sequence). CDR3 nucleotides: TGTGCCAGCAGCAGGGGACAGGCCTATGGCTACACCTTC. It translates to CASSRGQAYGYTF. The full variable domain, completed using reference TRBV7-9 and TRBJ1-2, is DTGVSQNPRHKITKRGQNVTFRCDPISEHNRLYWYRQTLGQGPEFLTYFQNEAQLEKSRLLSDRFSAERPKGSFSTLEIQRTEQGDSAMYLCASSRGQAYGYTFGSGTRLTVV.

The count of this clone is one. Other DNA sequences in the same sample also yield this CDR3. The gene calls are TRBV4-3 and TRBJ2-1, with D tentatively TRBD1 or TRBD2 (5 bases each). V lost 0 bases, J lost 2 bases, and 8 bases lay in between. CDR3 length equals 15 residues. Germline V gene sequence: CDR1 LGHNA, CDR2 YSLEER. CDR3 DNA sequence: TGCGCCAGCAGCCAAGAAGGGACGACCTACAATGAGCAGTTCTTC. Protein: CASSQEGTTYNEQFF.

The V and J genes are TRBV7-3 and TRBJ1-1; D call uncertain. V shed 5 bases and J shed 0 bases, with 13 bases lying between them. Germline V gene sequence: CDR1 SGHTA, CDR2 FQGTGA. There are 15 residues in the CDR3. CDR3: CASSVSAGLNTEAFF. The CDR3 nucleotides are TGTGCCAGCAGCGTTTCGGCAGGCCTGAACACTGAAGCTTTCTTT. Drawing the rest from reference TRBV7-3 and TRBJ1-1, the complete variable domain is GAGVSQTPSNKVTEKGKYVELRCDPISGHTALYWYRQSLGQGPEFLIYFQGTGAADDSGLPNDRFFAVRPEGSVSTLKIQRTERGDSAVYLCASSVSAGLNTEAFFGQGTRLTVV.

This clone was picked up one time. V gene TRBV5-1 combines with J gene TRBJ2-1; 7 bases line up with TRBD2. The V segment lost 3 bases and the J segment 4 bases; nucleotides outside the gene matches: 7. The CDR3 has 15 amino acids. Germline CDR1 SGHRS, CDR2 YFSETQ. The CDR3 here is CASSSRGVDYNEQFF. DNA for the CDR3: TGCGCCAGCAGCTCACGGGGGGTCGATTACAATGAGCAGTTCTTC.

The rearrangement joins TRBV19 to TRBJ1-5; D perhaps matches TRBD1 (5 bases). The CDR3 is 15 amino acids. Trimming pared 5 bases from V and 7 bases from J, leaving 18 bases between. Germline V gene data show CDR1 as LNHDA and CDR2 as SQIVND (reference sequence). The CDR3 DNA reads as TGTGCCAGTAGTGAGCTTCTGGGGGTTTGGCAGCCCCAGCATTTT. Translated: CASSELLGVWQPQHF.

The chain combines TRBV12-5 with TRBJ2-5; either TRBD1 or TRBD2 may supply D (5 bases each). Trimming pared 7 bases from V and 4 bases from J, leaving 22 bases between. The CDR3 runs to 16 residues. Germline CDR1 LGHNT, CDR2 FRNRAP. CDR3 DNA sequence: TGTGCTAGTGCTTCTTCCGAGAGGGGCCGGAGAGAGACCCAGTACTTC. This gives the protein CASASSERGRRETQYF.

About this clone itself: Other DNA sequences in the sample encode the same CDR3. The chain is built from TRBV5-4 and TRBJ2-5; a weak D match, TRBD1 (6 bases). Trimming took off 4 bases at V and 2 bases at J, with 9 bases between the two ends. Germline values: CDR1 SGHNT, CDR2 YYREEE (reference sequence). The CDR3 loop spans 13 amino acids. CDR3 nucleotides: TGTGCCAGCAGCCAAGGACAGCAAGAGACCCAGTACTTC. This gives the protein CASSQGQQETQYF.

V is TRBV23-1 and J is TRBJ1-2, with TRBD1 matching over 7 bases. TRBV23-1 counts as an open reading frame of uncertain function. Losses at the gene ends were 3 bases for V and 0 bases for J; bases not matched to a gene: 4. This CDR3 is 15 amino acids long. CDR3 sequence reads: CASSQGQFTNYGYTF. CDR3 nucleotide sequence: TGCGCCAGCAGTCAGGGACAGTTTACTAACTATGGCTACACCTTC.

This clone came up once. The V and J genes are TRBV2 and TRBJ2-5, with D unresolved. The CDR3 spans 14 residues. Trimming stripped 5 bases from V and 3 bases from J, with 13 bases between. The germline V gene has CDR1 SNHLY and CDR2 FYNNEI. The CDR3 region has the DNA TGTGCCAGCAGTCACCGGGCCTGGGAAGAGACCCAGTACTTC. Its protein is CASSHRAWEETQYF.